One sample yielded the 22 T cell receptor beta chains listed below, sequenced in a study of PD-L1 blockade in urothelial cancer. The sample's time point: pretreatment peripheral blood. TCRdb's table, derived via immunoSEQ multiplex PCR, lists solely in-frame clones and lacks some. Of approximately 90,000 clones in the sample, around 90% were seen once. The sample in question was PBMCs, obtained around atezolizumab (anti-PD-L1) treatment. The receptor set was obtained from a man in his 60s with urothelial cancer.

The rearrangement uses TRBV28 and TRBJ2-7; 10 bases fit TRBD1. V shed 4 bases and J 3 bases; nucleotides not matched to a gene: 6. The CDR3 extends over 15 amino acids. CDR1 is MDHEN, CDR2 SYDVKM, per germline. The CDR3 reads CASSSTGTGDYEQYF. The DNA of the CDR3 is TGTGCCAGCAGTTCTACCGGGACAGGGGACTACGAGCAGTACTTC.

The chain links TRBV28 to TRBJ2-3, with 7 bases lining up with TRBD2. Trimming removed 8 bases from V and 5 bases from J; junction bases left unmatched: 7. The CDR3 spans 13 residues. Germline lookup yields CDR1 MDHEN and CDR2 SYDVKM. Here the CDR3 DNA reads TGTGCCAGCCGGGCGGGAGTCGGAGATACGCAGTATTTT. Translating it yields CASRAGVGDTQYF. Filled out from reference TRBV28 and TRBJ2-3, the complete variable domain reads DVKVTQSSRYLVKRTGEKVFLECVQDMDHENMFWYRQDPGLGLRLIYFSYDVKMKEKGDIPEGYSVSREKKERFSLILESASTNQTSMYLCASRAGVGDTQYFGPGTRLTVL.

The chain is built from TRBV30 and TRBJ2-1, with D possibly TRBD1 on 5 matching bases. Germline values: CDR1 GTSNPN, CDR2 SVGIG (reference sequence). Trimming took off 1 base at V and 10 bases at J, with 14 bases between the two ends. This CDR3 comprises 13 residues. The CDR3 loop reads CAWSGGPDGEQFF. The CDR3 DNA reads as TGTGCCTGGAGTGGGGGCCCGGATGGAGAGCAGTTCTTC.

The CDR3 coding sequence is TGCGCCAGCAGCCAAGATAGAACAGGGGCATACAATGAGCAGTTCTTC. Encoded protein: CASSQDRTGAYNEQFF. The genes are TRBV4-3 and TRBJ2-1, with 7 positions matching TRBD1. Germline loops: CDR1 LGHNA, CDR2 YSLEER. The CDR3 spans 16 residues. J lost 4 bases, V lost 0 bases, and 6 bases had no gene match.

The gene calls are TRBV4-3 and TRBJ2-5; 7 nucleotides line up with TRBD1. The CDR3 length is 15 residues. Germline V lookup: CDR1 LGHNA, CDR2 YSLEER. Unmatched junction bases numbered 7, after V lost 1 base and J lost 5 bases. Here the CDR3 reads CASSQVAGGMETQYF. As DNA, the CDR3 is TGCGCCAGCAGCCAAGTCGCAGGGGGAATGGAGACCCAGTACTTC.

The chain carries TRBV6-5 and TRBJ2-7; TRBD1 matches at 7 bases. This CDR3 is 14 amino acids long. V dropped 3 bases and J dropped 3; count of bases not matched to a gene: 5. Germline-derived CDR1 and CDR2 are MNHEY and SVGAGI. The CDR3 DNA follows: TGTGCCAGCAGTTATTCCGGGACAGTCTACGAGCAGTACTTC. As protein: CASSYSGTVYEQYF.

Only a few counts were recorded for this clone. J is TRBJ1-2 and V is TRBV19; D might be TRBD1 (5 bases). V lost 5 bases and J 8 bases, leaving 15 bases between the germline ends. From germline, CDR1 is LNHDA and CDR2 SQIVND (reference sequence). This CDR3 comprises 13 residues. Written as DNA, the CDR3 is TGTGCCAGTAGTCCAGACAGAGTGGAAGGCTACACCTTC. Its protein product is CASSPDRVEGYTF. Using reference TRBV19 and TRBJ1-2 for the parts outside the CDR3, the full variable domain is DGGITQSPKYLFRKEGQNVTLSCEQNLNHDAMYWYRQDPGQGLRLIYYSQIVNDFQKGDIAEGYSVSREKKESFPLTVTSAQKNPTAFYLCASSPDRVEGYTFGSGTRLTVV.

V usage is TRBV27 and J usage is TRBJ2-7; unclear D gene. Trimming removed 3 bases at V and 1 base at J, with 7 bases between. The CDR3 spans 13 residues. In germline, CDR1 is MNHEY, CDR2 SMNVEV (reference sequence). As DNA, the CDR3 is TGTGCCAGCAGTTTCAGGCAGTCCTACGAGCAGTACTTC. Protein: CASSFRQSYEQYF.

The CDR3 bases are TGCAGCGTCAGAGGACTAGCGGGGGGGCTAAATGAGCAGTTCTTC. Translated, it gives CSVRGLAGGLNEQFF. This chain joins TRBV29-1 and TRBJ2-1, with 15 positions matching TRBD2. The CDR3 is 15 amino acids. Losses at the gene ends were 6 bases for V and 7 bases for J; bases not matched to a gene: 7. Per the germline V gene, CDR1 is SQVTM and CDR2 is ANQGSEA.

CDR3 amino acids: CASSQESGQSNTEAFF. DNA of the CDR3: TGTGCCAGCAGCCAAGAGTCGGGACAGAGTAACACTGAAGCTTTCTTT. The chain employs TRBV4-2 and TRBJ1-1; 7 bases are a match to TRBD1. The V segment lost 0 bases and the J segment 2 bases; nucleotides outside the gene matches: 6. The V gene's germline CDR1 is LGHNA and CDR2 YNFKEQ. The CDR3 covers 16 residues.

J is TRBJ2-1 and V is TRBV15, with no clear D. Germline V CDR1 and CDR2: LNHNV, YYDKDF (reference sequence). The CDR3 is made up of 18 amino acids. V was cut by 0 bases and J by 3 bases, with 18 bases left in between. The CDR3 DNA is TGTGCCACCAGCAGAGATGAAGCCGCCAGCGTCCGCTACAATGAGCAGTTCTTC. Protein product: CATSRDEAASVRYNEQFF.

This chain joins TRBV10-3 and TRBJ2-6; 8 bases fit TRBD1. The germline V gene encodes CDR1 ENHRY and CDR2 SYGVKD. The CDR3 loop spans 18 amino acids. After removal of 7 bases from V and 2 bases from J, the junction contained 13 bases not matched to a gene. The CDR3 coding sequence is TGTGCCATCACGGGATCAGGGGGCCTGTGGGCTGGGGCCAACGTCCTGACTTTC. Translating gives CAITGSGGLWAGANVLTF.

The chain joins TRBV7-9 to TRBJ2-5; D possibly corresponds to TRBD2 (5 bases). The CDR3 extends over 15 amino acids. V lost 5 bases and J 1 base, leaving 14 bases between the germline ends. The germline V gene has CDR1 SEHNR and CDR2 FQNEAQ (reference sequence). The CDR3 loop reads CASSPGVGVQETQYF. The CDR3 DNA follows: TGTGCCAGCAGCCCCGGGGTTGGCGTCCAAGAGACCCAGTACTTC.

This chain uses TRBV18 with TRBJ2-7, with D unclear. Germline V CDR1 and CDR2: KGHSH, LQKENI. The V end lost 2 bases, the J end lost 2 bases, and 4 bases lay between the germline ends. The CDR3 contains 12 residues. The DNA of the CDR3 is TGTGCCAGCTCACCAAGCACCTACGAGCAGTACTTC. Translating it yields CASSPSTYEQYF.

This sequence joins TRBV7-7 and TRBJ1-5; 8 nucleotides line up with TRBD1. The CDR3 consists of 20 residues. V lost 0 bases, J lost 3 bases, and 16 bases stayed unmatched. Per germline, CDR1 SSHAT and CDR2 FNYEAQ (reference sequence). CDR3 DNA sequence: TGTGCCAGCAGCTTAGCTCCCGAACTCGGACAGGGAAAGGCCAATCAGCCCCAGCATTTT. Its translation is CASSLAPELGQGKANQPQHF.

The rearrangement links TRBV7-2 to TRBJ2-1, with D perhaps TRBD2 (7 bases). This CDR3 is 16 amino acids long. Germline V gene data show CDR1 as SGHTA and CDR2 as FQGNSA. Trimming took off 6 bases at V and 7 bases at J, with 22 bases between the two ends. CDR3 in amino acids: CASSPRVGGPRNEQFF. Written as DNA, the CDR3 is TGTGCCAGCAGTCCACGAGTCGGGGGGCCGAGGAATGAGCAGTTCTTC.

The CDR3 nucleotides read TGTGCCAGCAGTCCCACGACAGTTTTGAACACTGAAGCTTTCTTT. Its translation is CASSPTTVLNTEAFF. The rearrangement uses TRBV27 and TRBJ1-1, with D perhaps matching TRBD1 (5 bases). CDR3 length: 15 amino acids. The V and J ends lost 5 bases and 0 bases respectively, with 13 bases between them. Germline CDR1 and CDR2: MNHEY and SMNVEV (reference sequence).

The chain uses TRBV5-5 and TRBJ1-2; D is possibly TRBD1 (5 bases). The germline V and J ends were trimmed by 1 base and 4 bases, with 14 bases remaining between them. Germline CDR1 reads SGHKS; CDR2 reads YYEKEE (reference sequence). The CDR3 extends over 15 amino acids. CDR3 DNA: TGTGCCAGCAGCTTGAGTTTGGGTCAGGGCTATGGCTACACCTTC. Translated, it gives CASSLSLGQGYGYTF.

The sample holds one count of this clone. J is TRBJ2-3 and V is TRBV7-8; 7 bases are shared with TRBD2. Trimming removed 6 bases from V and 6 bases from J; junction bases left unmatched: 12. Germline V gene data show CDR1 as SGHVS and CDR2 as FQNEAQ. The CDR3 loop spans 15 amino acids. CDR3 loop: CASSRWTGGPDTQYF. CDR3 nucleotide sequence: TGTGCCAGCAGTAGGTGGACGGGAGGACCCGATACGCAGTATTTT.

V is TRBV11-2 and J is TRBJ2-7, with TRBD1 as a possible D gene (5 bases). Germline V gives CDR1 SGHAT, CDR2 FQNNGV. The CDR3 length is 13 residues. Trimming cost V 1 base and J 4 bases, with 8 bases left between them. The CDR3 region is CASSLGQQYEQYF. The CDR3 coding sequence is TGTGCCAGCAGCTTAGGACAGCAATACGAGCAGTACTTC.

The chain carries TRBV5-1 and TRBJ2-1, with a tentative D call TRBD1 (5 bases). Germline V gives CDR1 SGHRS, CDR2 YFSETQ. This CDR3 is built from 12 residues. Trimming stripped 1 base from V and 8 bases from J, with 7 bases between. CDR3 in DNA: TGCGCCAGCAGCTTGCAGGGTGATGAGCAGTTCTTC. Translation gives CASSLQGDEQFF.

The chain has TRBV10-2 and TRBJ1-2; 7 bases align to TRBD1. There are 14 residues in the CDR3. Germline V CDR1 and CDR2: WSHSY, SAAADI. V trimming: 6 bases; J trimming: 7 bases; junction bases outside the gene matches: 11. The CDR3 DNA reads as TGCGCCAGCAGGGATACAGGGGTTCAGAGTGGCTACACCTTC. Its translation is CASRDTGVQSGYTF.